A selection of T cell receptor beta chains follows, all from one sample in a study of cytomegalovirus exposure and HLA in healthy donors. Clones were read by immunoSEQ multiplex PCR, and TCRdb kept only the in-frame ones, dropping some. This table has about 180,000 clones, around four fifths appearing once. The sample comprised PBMCs. All receptors derive from a woman aged 30 to 39 in good health and CMV-seronegative. Both conserved end residues are trimmed from each CDR3. The D gene is left open where the match is weak.

D gene,CDR3 length,J gene,V gene,CDR3 protein
TRBD2,16,TRBJ2-1,TRBV11-2,ASSLPAGGPSSYNEQF
TRBD1,12,TRBJ1-1,TRBV23-1,ASLPDRGSTEAF
TRBD1,14,TRBJ1-4,TRBV7-8,ASRPPRDSHHEKLF
TRBD2,14,TRBJ2-2,TRBV11-2,ASRLPGLANTGELF
TRBD1,11,TRBJ2-7,TRBV6-1,ASSTTGAYEQY
.,17,TRBJ1-4,TRBV6-1,ASSELAPRRVIRREKLF
.,15,TRBJ1-4,TRBV5-1,ASGLAVGGTSNEKLF
.,12,TRBJ1-2,TRBV18,ASSPKEGAYGYT
.,12,TRBJ1-1,TRBV7-6,ASSPGLLNTEAF
TRBD1,13,TRBJ2-2,TRBV9,ASSSRTGDTGELF
TRBD1,13,TRBJ2-1,TRBV7-7,ASSFGTGVYNEQF
.,13,TRBJ2-1,TRBV6-1,ASSKEGFSYNEQF
.,14,TRBJ2-7,TRBV6-5,ASSYTVLQNSYEQY
.,15,TRBJ1-6,TRBV5-1,ASSLVGPQGGNSPLH
.,12,TRBJ1-5,TRBV30,AWGFTGGHQPQH
.,14,TRBJ2-2,TRBV10-1,ASSESGRGRTGELF
.,12,TRBJ1-1,TRBV19,ASSIDRERTEAF
.,11,TRBJ2-7,TRBV7-9,ASSQGPDYEQY